Below are 27 T cell receptor beta chains sequenced from a single sample in a study of blood T cell repertoires in COVID-19. Only in-frame clones appear in the TCRdb table, and some are missing; sequencing was by immunoSEQ multiplex PCR. This sample carries 200,000 to 250,000 clones, approximately 85% of them seen once, and the ten largest clones take roughly 5.2%. Material: peripheral blood. These receptors were obtained from a woman older than 75 with COVID-19, enrolled during active disease.

This clone was counted a single time. The chain recombines TRBV12-3 or TRBV12-4 with TRBJ2-7; a possible D gene is TRBD2 (6 bases). The V end was cut by 6 bases, the J end by 5 bases, with 14 bases between. The CDR3 loop spans 13 amino acids. The DNA of the CDR3 is TGTGCCAGCAGGCCCGGGGGAGGCGACGAGCAGTACTTC. Translation gives CASRPGGGDEQYF.

The rearrangement uses TRBV3-1 (or the pseudogene TRBV3-2) and TRBJ1-6; D is unclear. The germline V and J ends were trimmed by 4 bases and 11 bases, with 12 bases remaining between them. Germline V gene data show CDR1 as LGHDT and CDR2 as YNNKEL (reference sequence). There are 13 residues in the CDR3. The CDR3 protein is CASSPAERTPLHF. The DNA for the CDR3 is TGTGCCAGCAGCCCCGCCGAGAGGACACCCCTCCACTTT.

The chain carries TRBV5-1 and TRBJ2-1, with D perhaps TRBD1 (7 bases). Germline CDR1 SGHRS, CDR2 YFSETQ. The CDR3 consists of 16 residues. The germline V and J ends were trimmed by 1 base and 0 bases, with 11 bases remaining between them. The CDR3 here is CASSLRRGLSYNEQFF. For the CDR3, the DNA is TGCGCCAGCAGCTTGAGGAGGGGGCTCTCCTACAATGAGCAGTTCTTC.

The chain couples TRBV4-3 to TRBJ2-3; TRBD2 agrees at 11 bases. CDR3 length equals 17 residues. Germline-derived CDR1 and CDR2 are LGHNA and YSLEER. Trimming took 4 bases from V and 5 from J; bases not matched to a gene: 11. CDR3 bases: TGCGCCAGCAGCCCGGATTTAGCGGGGGGGACACGAGATACGCAGTATTTT. The encoded protein is CASSPDLAGGTRDTQYF.

CDR3 coding DNA: TGTGCCAGCAGTTACTCGAGGACAGCAAGATACTATGGCTACACCTTC. It specifies CASSYSRTARYYGYTF. V and J are TRBV6-5 and TRBJ1-2, with D perhaps matching TRBD1 (6 bases). The V end lost 0 bases, the J end lost 3 bases, and 14 bases lay between the germline ends. Germline loops: CDR1 MNHEY, CDR2 SVGAGI. CDR3 length: 16 residues.

The chain couples TRBV19 to TRBJ1-5, with 7 positions matching TRBD1. The junction had 4 bases not matched to a gene; V was cut back by 5 bases and J by 3 bases. Germline V gene lookup returns CDR1 LNHDA and CDR2 SQIVND (reference sequence). This CDR3 contains 14 residues. CDR3 in amino acids: CASSSGGFNQPQHF. In DNA form, the CDR3 reads TGTGCCAGTAGTTCAGGGGGTTTCAATCAGCCCCAGCATTTT.

This chain joins TRBV6-5 and TRBJ1-2, with D tentatively TRBD1 (6 bases). The CDR3 spans 14 residues. The ends were cut back, 6 bases at V and 6 bases at J, with 17 bases in the middle. From germline, CDR1 is MNHEY and CDR2 SVGAGI. Here the CDR3 DNA reads TGTGCCAGCAGACAGGGACCGGGCGGAGATGGCTACACCTTC. It specifies CASRQGPGGDGYTF.

J is TRBJ1-1 and V is TRBV29-1; perhaps TRBD1 as D (6 bases). CDR1 and CDR2 (germline): SQVTM, ANQGSEA. The V gene lost 4 bases and the J gene lost 3 bases, with 18 bases spanning the gap. This CDR3 is 15 amino acids long. CDR3 bases: TGCAGCGTTGGGAGGGGCGGGGGCGAAGACACTGAAGCTTTCTTT. Translating it yields CSVGRGGGEDTEAFF.

This clone was seen only once. V gene TRBV2 combines with J gene TRBJ1-5, with a tentative D call TRBD1 (5 bases). Germline V lookup: CDR1 SNHLY, CDR2 FYNNEI. The CDR3 sequence is 13 residues long. Trimming pared 2 bases from V and 6 bases from J, leaving 8 bases between. CDR3 loop: CASSEFGGQPQHF. The CDR3 bases are TGTGCCAGCAGTGAATTCGGGGGTCAGCCCCAGCATTTT.

This sequence joins TRBV18 and TRBJ2-6, with 10 nucleotides matching TRBD1. J lost 1 base, V lost 3 bases, and 6 bases had no gene match. There are 18 residues in the CDR3. Germline V gives CDR1 KGHSH, CDR2 LQKENI. The CDR3 DNA is TGTGCCAGCTCACCGTGGACAGGGGGTAATTCTGGGGCCAACGTCCTGACTTTC. Its translation: CASSPWTGGNSGANVLTF.

This chain uses TRBV11-2 with TRBJ1-6, with D possibly TRBD1 on 5 matching bases. The CDR3 runs 14 residues. Germline values: CDR1 SGHAT, CDR2 FQNNGV. Deletions cut 5 bases from V and 4 bases from J, with 9 bases between. CDR3 nucleotides: TGTGCCAGCAGCCCAGACAGATATAATTCACCCCTCCACTTT. It codes for CASSPDRYNSPLHF.

This clone was observed a handful of times. The CDR3 DNA is TGTGCCACCAGTGACCAACTAGCGGACAATACCGGGGAGCTGTTTTTT. This encodes CATSDQLADNTGELFF. This chain links TRBV24-1 with TRBJ2-2; 8 nucleotides agree with TRBD2. After removal of 4 bases from V and 5 bases from J, the junction contained 8 bases not matched to a gene. Germline V CDR1 and CDR2: KGHDR, SFDVKD. This CDR3 is 16 amino acids long.

This clone has just one count. The chain recombines TRBV5-1 with TRBJ1-2; 8 bases match TRBD1. The germline V gene has CDR1 SGHRS and CDR2 YFSETQ. V gave up 4 bases and J gave up 5 bases; unmatched junction bases: 4. This CDR3 is built from 13 residues. The CDR3 sequence: CASSEQGGYGYTF. In DNA, the CDR3 is TGCGCCAGCAGCGAACAGGGGGGGTATGGCTACACCTTC.

This chain connects TRBV27 to TRBJ1-3; perhaps TRBD1 as D (5 bases). The CDR3 covers 16 residues. Germline-derived CDR1 and CDR2 are MNHEY and SMNVEV (reference sequence). V was pared by 6 bases and J by 0 bases, with 15 bases between. CDR3 in DNA: TGTGCCAGCAGCTCTGGGGGACTGTCCTCTGGAAACACCATATATTTT. It translates to CASSSGGLSSGNTIYF.

The genes are TRBV5-4 and TRBJ1-4, with 10 bases lining up with TRBD1. In germline, CDR1 is SGHNT, CDR2 YYREEE (reference sequence). The CDR3 extends over 15 amino acids. Trimming cost V 4 bases and J 3 bases; bases outside gene matches: 3. The CDR3 DNA sequence: TGTGCCAGCAGCCTAGGACAGGGGGCTAATGAAAAACTGTTTTTT. Translated: CASSLGQGANEKLFF.

The CDR3 DNA is TGTGCCAGCAGGGTCAATTCGGGGAGCACAGATACGCAGTATTTT. It yields the protein CASRVNSGSTDTQYF. The rearrangement uses TRBV6-4 and TRBJ2-3; D possibly corresponds to TRBD2 (5 bases). With 6 bases removed from V and 0 bases from J, the gap between germline ends came to 13 bases. CDR1 is MRHNA, CDR2 SNTAGT, per germline. The CDR3 covers 15 residues.

In its sample, this clone was seen once. The chain recombines TRBV5-1 with TRBJ1-3; no clear D gene. The CDR3 length is 16 residues. Trimming removed 3 bases from V and 0 bases from J, with 13 bases in between. CDR1 SGHRS and CDR2 YFSETQ come from the germline V gene. CDR3 amino acids: CASSYRTEASGNTIYF. Here the CDR3 DNA reads TGCGCCAGCAGCTACCGAACAGAAGCCTCTGGAAACACCATATATTTT.

The V call is TRBV25-1, the J call TRBJ1-2; possible D gene TRBD1, 6 bases. Trimming shortened V by 4 bases and J by 3 bases, and 9 bases separated the two germline ends. The CDR3 consists of 13 residues. Germline CDR1 reads MGHDK; CDR2 reads SYGVNS. CDR3 in amino acids: CASSADSYYGYTF. In DNA, the CDR3 is TGTGCCAGCAGTGCGGACAGCTACTATGGCTACACCTTC.

CDR3 bases: TGTGCCACCAGCAGAGAATTAGAGAGCGGCTACACCTTC. Translating gives CATSRELESGYTF. This chain joins TRBV15 and TRBJ1-2; D gene ambiguous. CDR3 length: 13 amino acids. Germline V gene sequence: CDR1 LNHNV, CDR2 YYDKDF (reference sequence). Deletions cut 0 bases from V and 8 bases from J, with 10 bases between.

This clone occurred once. The rearrangement uses TRBV11-2 and TRBJ2-2; possible D gene TRBD2, 5 bases. CDR1 is SGHAT, CDR2 FQNNGV, per germline. The CDR3 sequence is 13 residues long. V was cut by 5 bases and J by 4 bases, with 8 bases left in between. The DNA for the CDR3 is TGTGCCAGCAGCCTTGAGGGCACCGGGGAGCTGTTTTTT. Residues: CASSLEGTGELFF.

This chain connects TRBV28 to TRBJ2-5, with a weak D call TRBD1 (7 bases). CDR1 and CDR2 from the germline V gene are MDHEN and SYDVKM. This CDR3 region has 16 residues. V was clipped by 8 bases and J by 5 bases, with 24 bases between them. The CDR3 DNA is TGTGCCAGCGGAACATCAGGGGGGACAGAAAGGGAGACCCAGTACTTC. This gives the protein CASGTSGGTERETQYF. The variable domain in full, completed from reference TRBV28 and TRBJ2-5, reads DVKVTQSSRYLVKRTGEKVFLECVQDMDHENMFWYRQDPGLGLRLIYFSYDVKMKEKGDIPEGYSVSREKKERFSLILESASTNQTSMYLCASGTSGGTERETQYFGPGTRLLVL.

This clone was recorded once. The chain recombines TRBV7-6 with TRBJ1-4; TRBD1 is a possible D gene (5 bases). V lost 2 bases and J 2 bases, leaving 18 bases between the germline ends. Germline CDR1 and CDR2: SGHVS and FNYEAQ. CDR3 length: 18 amino acids. This chain's CDR3 is CASSLKFGGKATNEKLFF. In DNA form, the CDR3 reads TGTGCCAGCAGCTTAAAGTTTGGGGGGAAGGCGACTAATGAAAAACTGTTTTTT.

The chain joins TRBV5-4 to TRBJ2-5; TRBD2 might be the D (5 bases). Germline V lookup: CDR1 SGHNT, CDR2 YYREEE (reference sequence). Trimming removed 0 bases from V and 1 base from J, with 13 bases in between. The CDR3 has 16 amino acids. CDR3 amino acids: CASSLGLSVIQETQYF. CDR3 coding DNA: TGTGCCAGCAGCTTGGGACTATCAGTAATCCAAGAGACCCAGTACTTC.

This rearrangement joins TRBV29-1 to TRBJ2-3, with D tentatively TRBD2 (5 bases). This CDR3 is built from 12 residues. V lost 7 bases and J lost 1, with 9 bases in between. Looked up from germline, CDR1 is SQVTM and CDR2 is ANQGSEA. The CDR3 DNA follows: TGCAGCGGGACTTATGGCACAGATACGCAGTATTTT. This encodes CSGTYGTDTQYF.

V usage is TRBV4-2 and J usage is TRBJ1-2; TRBD1 agrees at 9 bases. The ends lost 3 bases at V and 5 bases at J; junction bases unmatched: 7. This CDR3 contains 15 residues. Germline lookup yields CDR1 LGHNA and CDR2 YNFKEQ. In DNA, the CDR3 is TGTGCCAGCAGCCAGCAGGGACAGGGTCCGTATGGCTACACCTTC. It specifies CASSQQGQGPYGYTF.

The chain carries TRBV7-8 and TRBJ2-1; no clear D gene. Germline V gene data show CDR1 as SGHVS and CDR2 as FQNEAQ. Trimming took off 3 bases at V and 6 bases at J, with 6 bases between the two ends. The CDR3 contains 12 residues. The CDR3 DNA sequence: TGTGCCAGCAGCTTGGAGTTCAATGAGCAGTTCTTC. It translates to CASSLEFNEQFF.

The V call is TRBV4-3, the J call TRBJ2-5, with 12 bases fitting TRBD2. Per germline, CDR1 LGHNA and CDR2 YSLEER. The CDR3 covers 17 residues. Trimming removed 2 bases from V and 1 base from J; junction bases left unmatched: 5. CDR3 sequence (DNA): TGCGCCAGCAGCCAAACTACTAGCGGGGGGTTCCAAGAGACCCAGTACTTC. Residues: CASSQTTSGGFQETQYF.